This passage covers 5 T cell receptor beta chains from one sample sequenced in a study of blood T cell repertoires in COVID-19. Generated by immunoSEQ multiplex PCR, the TCRdb table keeps only in-frame clones and is missing some. The sample includes approximately 160,000 clones, around 84% of them seen just once. Sequencing was performed on peripheral blood. Receptors were obtained from an older woman with COVID-19, enrolled during active disease.

The CDR3 is CASSLNNEKLFF. In nucleotides, the CDR3 is TGTGCCAGCAGCCTAAATAATGAAAAACTGTTTTTT. The V call is TRBV9, the J call TRBJ1-4; D unclear. Trimming took 4 bases from V and 4 from J, leaving 5 bases between them. This CDR3 spans 12 amino acids. Germline V lookup: CDR1 SGDLS, CDR2 YYNGEE.

The chain combines TRBV5-1 with TRBJ2-2; weak D call: TRBD2 (6 bases). The CDR3 spans 16 residues. V dropped 0 bases and J dropped 0 bases, with 9 bases sitting between them. CDR1 is SGHRS and CDR2 is YFSETQ in the germline V gene. The CDR3 reads CASSLEGLTNTGELFF. CDR3 DNA sequence: TGCGCCAGCAGCTTGGAGGGACTGACGAACACCGGGGAGCTGTTTTTT. The full variable domain, in which reference TRBV5-1 and TRBJ2-2 provide the parts outside the CDR3, is KAGVTQTPRYLIKTRGQQVTLSCSPISGHRSVSWYQQTPGQGLQFLFEYFSETQRNKGNFPGRFSGRQFSNSRSEMNVSTLELGDSALYLCASSLEGLTNTGELFFGEGSRLTVL.

The chain is built from TRBV5-6 and TRBJ1-1, with D possibly being TRBD1 (5 bases). The CDR3 has 14 residues. With 1 base removed from V and 4 bases from J, the gap between germline ends came to 11 bases. The V gene's germline CDR1 is SGHDT and CDR2 YYEEEE. CDR3 loop: CASSLLGRGTEAFF. CDR3 nucleotides: TGTGCCAGCAGCTTGTTGGGTAGGGGCACTGAAGCTTTCTTT.

This sequence joins TRBV11-2 and TRBJ1-6; D is unresolved. CDR3 length equals 14 residues. V lost 5 bases and J lost 7, with 12 bases in between. Germline V gene sequence: CDR1 SGHAT, CDR2 FQNNGV. The DNA of the CDR3 is TGTGCCAGCAGCCTAACGCTCGGGAATTCACCCCTCCACTTT. It translates to CASSLTLGNSPLHF.

The V gene is TRBV6-2 or TRBV6-3, the J gene TRBJ2-1; 9 bases align to TRBD2. Trimming removed 0 bases from V and 9 bases from J; junction bases left unmatched: 9. Germline V gives CDR1 MNHEY, CDR2 SVGEGT. The CDR3 length is 16 residues. CDR3 sequence reads: CASSYSPGGGAGEQFF. As DNA, the CDR3 is TGTGCCAGCAGTTACTCGCCCGGCGGGGGGGCGGGTGAGCAGTTCTTC.